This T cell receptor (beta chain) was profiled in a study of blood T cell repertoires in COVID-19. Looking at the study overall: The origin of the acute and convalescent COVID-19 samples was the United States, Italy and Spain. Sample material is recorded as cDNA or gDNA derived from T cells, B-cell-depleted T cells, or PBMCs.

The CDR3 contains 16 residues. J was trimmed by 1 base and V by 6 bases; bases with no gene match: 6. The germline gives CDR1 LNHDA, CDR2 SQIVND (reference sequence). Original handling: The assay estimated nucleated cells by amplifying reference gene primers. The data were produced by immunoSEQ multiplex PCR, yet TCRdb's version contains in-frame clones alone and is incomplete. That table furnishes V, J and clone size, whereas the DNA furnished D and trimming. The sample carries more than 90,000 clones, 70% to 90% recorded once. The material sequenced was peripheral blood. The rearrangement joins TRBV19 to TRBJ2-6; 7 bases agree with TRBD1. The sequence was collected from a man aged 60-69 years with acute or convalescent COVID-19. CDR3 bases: TGTGCCAGTAGCCCAACAGGGGCTTCTGGGGCCAACGTCCTGACTTTC. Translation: CASSPTGASGANVLTF.